The present T cell receptor (beta chain) was sequenced within a study of cytomegalovirus exposure and HLA in healthy donors. The PCR ran on 60 Vbeta and 13 Jbeta primers. Produced via immunoSEQ multiplex PCR; TCRdb's table is partial and in-frame only. The sample has under 200,000 clones, roughly 85% seen once; the top ten hold about 0.93%. V was pared by 1 base and J by 6 bases, with 10 bases between. CDR1 is SQVTM, CDR2 ANQGSEA, per germline. This CDR3 is built from 12 residues. The sample consisted of PBMCs. The genes are TRBV29-1 and TRBJ2-7; maybe TRBD1 (5 bases). This receptor was identified in a woman aged 25 to 39 in good health and CMV-seronegative. The CDR3 DNA reads as TGCAGCGTTGAAGGGGGCAGGGCCGAGCAGTACTTC. Its translation: CSVEGGRAEQYF.